This section outlines one T cell receptor (beta chain) sequence together with its context. Its antigen remains unidentified. Germline V lookup: CDR1 SGHTA, CDR2 FQGNSA. The V end lost 4 bases, the J end lost 3 bases, and 19 bases lay between the germline ends. The CDR3 extends over 16 amino acids. The data were taken from a study of cytomegalovirus exposure and HLA in healthy donors. Study details: The 130 or so validation repertoires, a later analysis reported, used the same platform as the roughly 700 repertoires from the first cohort.

Study-wide results and caveats: The authors confirmed in vitro that a few CMV-associated chains were specific for CMV antigens. Researchers counted approximately 160 TCR beta chains as cytomegalovirus-associated. The study found most TCR sequences rare, yet found some public TCRs in many donors.

Some clones are missing from TCRdb's copy, which holds only in-frame ones; the method was immunoSEQ multiplex PCR. The sample records 100,000 to 150,000 clones, around nine tenths being singletons. Sequencing was performed on PBMCs. This sequence was found in a man in his thirties or forties in good health and CMV-seronegative. The chain employs TRBV7-2 and TRBJ2-7, with D perhaps matching TRBD2 (5 bases). The CDR3 is CASSSPLGRKNYEQYF. The CDR3 DNA is TGTGCCAGCAGCTCCCCCCTGGGGAGAAAGAACTACGAGCAGTACTTC.